A selection of T cell receptor beta chains follows, all from one sample in a study of blood T cell repertoires in COVID-19. The protocol was immunoSEQ multiplex PCR, while the TCRdb copy is restricted to in-frame clones and leaves out a portion. The sample records about 130,000 clones, 70% to 85% being singletons. The sample consisted of peripheral blood. These receptors originate from a woman aged 55-70 years with acute or convalescent COVID-19. CDR3s include the opening cysteine and the closing phenylalanine or tryptophan. D genes are given only for firm matches. A clone size is listed for some rows: how often the clone was seen (once, few, many), or a class if it is expanded.

d_gene	v_gene	j_gene	abundance	CDR3nt	CDR3aa
-	TRBV30	TRBJ1-4	-	TGTGCCTGGAGTGGCTCGGGGGGCCTCAGGGCTAATGAAAAACTGTTTTTT	CAWSGSGGLRANEKLFF
TRBD2	TRBV4-2	TRBJ2-3	-	TGTGCCAGCAGCCAACCGGGACTAGTTGCAGATACGCAGTATTTT	CASSQPGLVADTQYF
TRBD2	TRBV7-9	TRBJ2-5	once	TGTGCCAGCAGCCAAGCGGGACCAAAAGAGACCCAGTACTTC	CASSQAGPKETQYF
TRBD1	TRBV27	TRBJ2-7	-	TGTGCCAGCAAACAGGGGGACCGTTACGAGCAGTACTTC	CASKQGDRYEQYF
TRBD2	TRBV24-1	TRBJ2-3	-	TGTGCCACCAGCGGGGGGGGCACAGATACGCAGTATTTT	CATSGGGTDTQYF
TRBD1	TRBV27	TRBJ1-1	-	TGTGCCAGCAGTTTACTAGCGACAGGGGGAAACACTGAAGCTTTCTTT	CASSLLATGGNTEAFF
TRBD1	TRBV2	TRBJ2-1	once	TGTGCCAGCACTGGGGACAGAATGAGGAATGAGCAGTTCTTC	CASTGDRMRNEQFF
-	TRBV3-1/TRBV3-2	TRBJ1-5	-	TGTGCCAGCAGCCAAACAGGTTTTCAGCCCCAGCATTTT	CASSQTGFQPQHF
-	TRBV29-1	TRBJ1-1	-	TGCAGCGCCAGGGTCGAAGGTGAAGCTTTCTTT	CSARVEGEAFF
-	TRBV23-1	TRBJ1-4	few	TGCGCCAGCCGCGAGCCGGAAAAACTGTTTTTT	CASREPEKLFF
-	TRBV3-1/TRBV3-2	TRBJ1-5	-	TGTGCCAGCAGCCAAGTTCCAAATCAGCCCCAGCATTTT	CASSQVPNQPQHF
-	TRBV6-5	TRBJ1-4	-	TGTGCCAGCAGTTATAGCCATGCAACTAATGAAAAACTGTTTTTT	CASSYSHATNEKLFF
-	TRBV7-3	TRBJ1-1	few	TGTGCCAGCAGCGCTTGGACAGCCACTGAAGCTTTCTTT	CASSAWTATEAFF
TRBD2	TRBV30	TRBJ2-7	-	TGTGCCTGGAGTCCTTCGAGCGGGGGTCGATCCTACGAGCAGTACTTC	CAWSPSSGGRSYEQYF
-	TRBV6-6	TRBJ1-3	-	TGTGCCAGCAGAATTTCGAGGACAGCGGCCGGGGACACCATATATTTT	CASRISRTAAGDTIYF
TRBD2	TRBV19	TRBJ2-7	-	TGTGCCACCGGGGGACTAGCGGGATCCGAGCAGTACTTC	CATGGLAGSEQYF
TRBD1	TRBV7-8	TRBJ1-1	-	TGTGCCAGCAGCGCCCAGGGGGCCTGGGCTTTCTTT	CASSAQGAWAFF
TRBD1	TRBV12-3/TRBV12-4	TRBJ1-6	-	TGTGCCAGCAGTGCCAGGGGGATTGCACCCCTCCACTTT	CASSARGIAPLHF
TRBD2	TRBV11-2	TRBJ2-5	-	TGTGCCAGCAGCTCCTGGCTAGCGGGGCTACAAGAGACCCAGTACTTC	CASSSWLAGLQETQYF
-	TRBV2	TRBJ2-1	-	TGTGCCAGCAGTGGAGCCCCGAGGCAGTTCTTC	CASSGAPRQFF
-	TRBV30	TRBJ1-5	-	TGTGCCTGGACAGGGGCGGGTTATAGCAATCAGCCCCAGCATTTT	CAWTGAGYSNQPQHF
TRBD2	TRBV3-1/TRBV3-2	TRBJ2-5	-	TGTGCCAGCAGCCAGACTAGCGGGGGCCGGGGGGAGACCCAGTACTTC	CASSQTSGGRGETQYF
TRBD1	TRBV5-1	TRBJ1-1	-	TGCGCCAGCAGCTACGGACAGGGTGAAGCTTTCTTT	CASSYGQGEAFF
TRBD2	TRBV7-6	TRBJ2-1	-	TGTGCCAGCAGCCTACTGGCGGGGGGGAGGAATGAGCAGTTCTTC	CASSLLAGGRNEQFF
TRBD1	TRBV30	TRBJ1-2	-	TGTGCCTGGAGCGGGACAGGGGTTAATGGCTACACCTTC	CAWSGTGVNGYTF
TRBD1	TRBV9	TRBJ1-2	-	TGTGCCAGCAGCGGCGGGTCGGACCGGGACAGATATGGCTACACCTTC	CASSGGSDRDRYGYTF
-	TRBV13	TRBJ1-2	-	TGTGCCAGCAGCTTAGTCGGGACACCTAACTATGGCTACACCTTC	CASSLVGTPNYGYTF
-	TRBV7-3	TRBJ2-2	-	TGTGCCAGCAGCTCCCCAGGCGGGGAGCTGTTTTTT	CASSSPGGELFF
-	TRBV5-5	TRBJ1-1	-	TGTGCCAGCAGCCCAGGGGATATTGCATATACTGAAGCTTTCTTT	CASSPGDIAYTEAFF
-	TRBV24-1	TRBJ2-2	few	TGTGCCACCAGTGACCGTGGGGGGGCCGCATTGACCGGGGAGCTGTTTTTT	CATSDRGGAALTGELFF
TRBD1	TRBV5-4	TRBJ1-6	-	TGTGCCAGCAGCTTGGGGGGACAGAATAATTCACCCCTCCACTTT	CASSLGGQNNSPLHF
-	TRBV2	TRBJ2-1	-	TGTGCCAGCAGTGAGGGCAGGGCCCGTTACAATGAGCAGTTCTTC	CASSEGRARYNEQFF
TRBD1	TRBV6-5	TRBJ1-5	-	TGTGCCAGCAGTTCGGGACAGCCAAATCAGCCCCAGCATTTT	CASSSGQPNQPQHF
TRBD1	TRBV19	TRBJ1-1	-	TGTGCCAGTAGGCGGCCGGGACAGGTAAAGAACACTGAAGCTTTCTTT	CASRRPGQVKNTEAFF
-	TRBV4-1	TRBJ1-5	-	TGCGCCAGCAGCCAAGAAACGAGGAGCAGGGCCCAGCATTTT	CASSQETRSRAQHF
TRBD1	TRBV20-1	TRBJ1-2	-	TGCAGTGCTAGTATAAGGGACAGACTCCGGGGAGGCTACACCTTC	CSASIRDRLRGGYTF
TRBD1	TRBV5-4	TRBJ2-4	-	TGTGCCAGCAGCTCCCAGGGGGCTCCAGCCAAAAACATTCAGTACTTC	CASSSQGAPAKNIQYF
-	TRBV5-1	TRBJ2-7	-	TGCGCCAGCAGTTCCGGAGGGTACGAGCAGTACTTC	CASSSGGYEQYF
TRBD1	TRBV5-5	TRBJ2-1	once	TGTGCCAGCAGCTCGCTAGGGACAGGGGGCTTGAATGAGCAGTTCTTC	CASSSLGTGGLNEQFF
TRBD1	TRBV19	TRBJ1-1	-	TGTGCCAGTGGGTTGACAGGGGGGAACACTGAAGCTTTCTTT	CASGLTGGNTEAFF
TRBD2	TRBV11-2	TRBJ2-5	few	TGTGCCAGCAGCTTAGGGGAGGGGCCGATGGAGACCCAGTACTTC	CASSLGEGPMETQYF
-	TRBV5-4	TRBJ2-6	-	TGTGCCAGCAGCTTGGCCACCCAGGGCGCTGGGGCCAACGTCCTGACTTTC	CASSLATQGAGANVLTF
-	TRBV5-1	TRBJ2-3	few	TGCGCCAGCAGCGGAATCCCAGGTGATACGCAGTATTTT	CASSGIPGDTQYF
TRBD1	TRBV18	TRBJ1-2	-	TGTGCCAGCTCGGATAACAGGGGCGCTAACTATGGCTACACCTTC	CASSDNRGANYGYTF